This TCR beta chain stems from a study of cytomegalovirus exposure and HLA in healthy donors. There are 13 residues in the CDR3. Germline-derived CDR1 and CDR2 are SGHVS and FQNEAQ. The V and J ends lost 3 bases and 4 bases respectively, with 9 bases between them. Whole-study findings and limits: Per a later analysis, HLA-associated TCR beta chains showed more clonal expansion than other, equally common TCR beta chains. Sequences of the TCR beta chain were said to predict the HLA-A and HLA-B alleles of most subjects accurately.

The PCR had 60 Vbeta and 13 Jbeta primers. The method was immunoSEQ multiplex PCR; TCRdb's version includes in-frame clones alone and lacks a portion of them. The data contain under 300,000 clones, roughly 70% of them singletons. A remark on this clone: Its antigen is unidentified.

Input material: PBMCs. This rearrangement joins TRBV7-8 to TRBJ1-2; a possible D gene is TRBD1 (5 bases). The clonotype comes from a female donor in good health and CMV-seronegative. This CDR3 reads CASSLGPSYGYTF. Written as DNA, the CDR3 is TGTGCCAGCAGCTTGGGGCCAAGCTATGGCTACACCTTC. The full variable domain, with the rest looked up from reference TRBV7-8 and TRBJ1-2, is GAGVSQSPRYKVAKRGQDVALRCDPISGHVSLFWYQQALGQGPEFLTYFQNEAQLDKSGLPSDRFFAERPEGSVSTLKIQRTQQEDSAVYLCASSLGPSYGYTFGSGTRLTVV.